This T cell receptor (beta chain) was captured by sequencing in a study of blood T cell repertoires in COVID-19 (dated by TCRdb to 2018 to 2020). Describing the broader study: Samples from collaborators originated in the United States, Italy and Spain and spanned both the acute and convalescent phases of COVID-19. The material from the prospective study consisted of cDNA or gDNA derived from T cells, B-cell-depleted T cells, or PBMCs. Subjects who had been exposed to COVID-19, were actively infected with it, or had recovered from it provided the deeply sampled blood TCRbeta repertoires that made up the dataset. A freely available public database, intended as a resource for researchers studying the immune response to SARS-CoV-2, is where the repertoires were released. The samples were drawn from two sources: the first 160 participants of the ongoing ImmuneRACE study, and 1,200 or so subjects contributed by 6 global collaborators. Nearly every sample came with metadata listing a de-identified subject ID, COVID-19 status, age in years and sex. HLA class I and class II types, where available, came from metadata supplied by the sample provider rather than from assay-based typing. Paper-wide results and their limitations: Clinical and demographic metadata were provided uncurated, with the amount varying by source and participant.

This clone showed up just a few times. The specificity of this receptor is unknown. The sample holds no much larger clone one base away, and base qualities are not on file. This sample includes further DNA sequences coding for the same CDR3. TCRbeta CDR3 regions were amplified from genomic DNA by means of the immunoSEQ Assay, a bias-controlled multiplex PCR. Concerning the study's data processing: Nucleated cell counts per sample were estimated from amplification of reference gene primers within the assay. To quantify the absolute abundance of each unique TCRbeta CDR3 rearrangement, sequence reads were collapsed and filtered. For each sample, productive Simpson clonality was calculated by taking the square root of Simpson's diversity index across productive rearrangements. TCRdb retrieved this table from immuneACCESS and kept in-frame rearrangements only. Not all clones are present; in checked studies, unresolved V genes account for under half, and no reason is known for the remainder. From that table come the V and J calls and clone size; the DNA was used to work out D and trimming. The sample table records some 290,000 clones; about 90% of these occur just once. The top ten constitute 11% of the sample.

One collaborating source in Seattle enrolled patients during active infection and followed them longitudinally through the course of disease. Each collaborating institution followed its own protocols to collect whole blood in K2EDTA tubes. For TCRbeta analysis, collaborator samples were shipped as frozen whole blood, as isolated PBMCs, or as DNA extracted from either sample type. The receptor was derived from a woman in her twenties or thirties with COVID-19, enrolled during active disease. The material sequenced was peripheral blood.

The bases read TGTGCCAGCAGTCGGGACTCTTCCTACGAGCAGTACTTC. Translated, it gives CASSRDSSYEQYF. The chain couples TRBV27 to TRBJ2-7; the D region possibly corresponds to TRBD2 (6 bases align). From a lookup of the germline V gene (reference sequence), CDR1 and CDR2 are MNHEY and SMNVEV. The CDR3 starts with the cysteine, ends with the phenylalanine, and has 13 residues. Of all the DNA, just the CDR3 is kept, 39 bases in frame from base 1. V loses 5 bases of germline sequence and J loses 1 base, and the interval between the two ends is 9 bases.